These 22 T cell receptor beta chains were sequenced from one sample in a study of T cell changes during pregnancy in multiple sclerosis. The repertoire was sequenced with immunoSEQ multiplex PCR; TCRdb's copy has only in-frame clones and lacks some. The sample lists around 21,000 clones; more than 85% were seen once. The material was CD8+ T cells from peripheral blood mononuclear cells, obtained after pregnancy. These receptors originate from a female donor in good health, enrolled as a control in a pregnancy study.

The CDR3: CASSAGLIYNEQFF. The CDR3 DNA is TGTGCCAGCAGTGCGGGCCTAATTTACAATGAGCAGTTCTTC. This chain uses TRBV27 with TRBJ2-1, with D perhaps TRBD2 (5 bases). V lost 5 bases and J lost 4, with 12 bases in between. The germline V gene encodes CDR1 MNHEY and CDR2 SMNVEV (reference sequence). CDR3 length: 14 residues.

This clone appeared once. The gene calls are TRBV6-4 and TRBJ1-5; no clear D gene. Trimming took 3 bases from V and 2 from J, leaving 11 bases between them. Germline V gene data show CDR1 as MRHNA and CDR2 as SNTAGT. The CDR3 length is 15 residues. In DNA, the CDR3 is TGTGCCAGCAGTGAATCGGGATGGGGCAATCAGCCCCAGCATTTT. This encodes CASSESGWGNQPQHF.

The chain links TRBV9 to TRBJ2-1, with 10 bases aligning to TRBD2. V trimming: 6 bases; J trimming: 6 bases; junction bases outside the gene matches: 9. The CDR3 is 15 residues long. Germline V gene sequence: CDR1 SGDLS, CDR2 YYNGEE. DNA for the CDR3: TGTGCCAGCACCGGGTGGACTAGCGGAGGCAATGAGCAGTTCTTC. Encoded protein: CASTGWTSGGNEQFF.

The CDR3: CASSYSDRIGTEAFF. CDR3 DNA sequence: TGTGCCAGCAGTTACTCAGACAGGATCGGCACTGAAGCTTTCTTT. This sequence joins TRBV6-5 and TRBJ1-1, with D possibly being TRBD1 (6 bases). The V end lost 0 bases, the J end lost 4 bases, and 12 bases lay between the germline ends. This CDR3 comprises 15 residues. CDR1 MNHEY and CDR2 SVGAGI come from the germline V gene.

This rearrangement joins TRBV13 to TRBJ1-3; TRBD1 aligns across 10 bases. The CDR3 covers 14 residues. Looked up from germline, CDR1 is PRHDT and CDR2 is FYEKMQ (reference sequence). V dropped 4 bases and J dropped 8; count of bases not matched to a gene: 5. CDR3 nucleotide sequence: TGTGCCAGCAGCTGGGGGACAGGGGCAGACACCATATATTTT. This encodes CASSWGTGADTIYF.

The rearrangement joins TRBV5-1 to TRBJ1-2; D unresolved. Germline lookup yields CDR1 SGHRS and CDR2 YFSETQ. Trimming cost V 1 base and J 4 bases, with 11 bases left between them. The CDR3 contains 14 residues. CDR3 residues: CASSLPTEPYGYTF. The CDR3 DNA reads TGCGCCAGCAGCTTGCCGACGGAGCCCTATGGCTACACCTTC.

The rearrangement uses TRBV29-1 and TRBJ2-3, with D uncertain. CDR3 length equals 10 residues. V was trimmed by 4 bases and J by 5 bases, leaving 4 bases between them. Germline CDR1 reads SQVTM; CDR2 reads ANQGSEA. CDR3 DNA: TGCAGCGTTGCCGGAGATACGCAGTATTTT. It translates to CSVAGDTQYF.

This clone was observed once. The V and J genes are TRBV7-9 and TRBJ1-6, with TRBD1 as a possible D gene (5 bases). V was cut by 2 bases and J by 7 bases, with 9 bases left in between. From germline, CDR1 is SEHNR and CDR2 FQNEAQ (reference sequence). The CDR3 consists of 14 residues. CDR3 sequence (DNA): TGTGCCAGCAGCTTACGGACACCGAATTCACCCCTCCACTTT. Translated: CASSLRTPNSPLHF.

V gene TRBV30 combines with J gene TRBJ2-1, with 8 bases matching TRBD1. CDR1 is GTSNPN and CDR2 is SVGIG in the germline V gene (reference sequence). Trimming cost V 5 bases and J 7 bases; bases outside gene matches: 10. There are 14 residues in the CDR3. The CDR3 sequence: CAWFNRGSRNEQFF. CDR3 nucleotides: TGTGCCTGGTTCAACAGGGGGTCTCGAAATGAGCAGTTCTTC.

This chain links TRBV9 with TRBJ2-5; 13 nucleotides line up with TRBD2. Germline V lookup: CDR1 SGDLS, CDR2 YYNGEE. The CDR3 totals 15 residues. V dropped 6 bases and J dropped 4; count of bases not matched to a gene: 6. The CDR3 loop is CASTTSGGAGETQYF. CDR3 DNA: TGTGCCAGCACCACTAGCGGGGGGGCAGGAGAGACCCAGTACTTC.

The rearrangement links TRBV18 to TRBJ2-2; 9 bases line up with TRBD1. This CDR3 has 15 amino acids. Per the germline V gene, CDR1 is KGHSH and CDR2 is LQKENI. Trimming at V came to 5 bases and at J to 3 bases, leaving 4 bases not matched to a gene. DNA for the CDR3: TGTGCCAGCTCAGTGGGACAGGGTGACACCGGGGAGCTGTTTTTT. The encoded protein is CASSVGQGDTGELFF.

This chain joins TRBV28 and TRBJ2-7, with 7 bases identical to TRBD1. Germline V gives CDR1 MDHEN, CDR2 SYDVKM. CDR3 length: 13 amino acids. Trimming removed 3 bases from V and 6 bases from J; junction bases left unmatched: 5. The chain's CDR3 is CASSFTGVGEQYF. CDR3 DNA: TGTGCCAGCAGTTTCACAGGGGTCGGCGAGCAGTACTTC.

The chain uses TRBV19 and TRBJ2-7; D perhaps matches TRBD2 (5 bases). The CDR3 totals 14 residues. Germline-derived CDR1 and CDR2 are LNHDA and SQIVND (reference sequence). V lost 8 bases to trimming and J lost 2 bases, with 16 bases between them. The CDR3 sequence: CASAAGSIPYEQYF. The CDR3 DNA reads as TGTGCCAGTGCCGCGGGCAGCATACCCTACGAGCAGTACTTC.

In DNA, the CDR3 is TGCGCCAGCAGCCTAGCGGGAGCCTACAATGAGCAGTTCTTC. This gives the protein CASSLAGAYNEQFF. The gene calls are TRBV4-1 and TRBJ2-1; 9 bases are a match to TRBD2. The V gene end was trimmed by 4 bases and the J gene end by 2 bases; junction bases not matched to a gene: 0. The CDR3 is 14 residues long. Per germline, CDR1 MGHRA and CDR2 YSYEKL.

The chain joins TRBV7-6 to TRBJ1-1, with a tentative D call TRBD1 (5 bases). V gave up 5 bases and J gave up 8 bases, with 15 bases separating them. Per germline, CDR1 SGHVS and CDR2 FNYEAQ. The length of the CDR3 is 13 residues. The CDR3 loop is CASSPIGGAEAFF. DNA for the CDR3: TGTGCCAGCAGCCCTATTGGTGGGGCCGAAGCTTTCTTT.

CDR3 region: CASSPGGQSEETQYF. CDR3 coding DNA: TGTGCCAGCAGCCCCGGGGGACAGTCGGAAGAGACCCAGTACTTC. This rearrangement joins TRBV5-4 to TRBJ2-5, with D maybe TRBD1 (7 bases). Germline-derived CDR1 and CDR2 are SGHNT and YYREEE (reference sequence). This CDR3 is built from 15 residues. Trimming took 4 bases from V and 3 from J, leaving 16 bases between them.

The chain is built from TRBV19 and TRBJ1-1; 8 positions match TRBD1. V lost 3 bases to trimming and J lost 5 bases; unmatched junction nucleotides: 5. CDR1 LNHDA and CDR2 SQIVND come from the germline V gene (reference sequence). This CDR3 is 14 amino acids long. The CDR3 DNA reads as TGTGCCAGTAGTATGGTCACAGGGGGGACTGAAGCTTTCTTT. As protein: CASSMVTGGTEAFF.

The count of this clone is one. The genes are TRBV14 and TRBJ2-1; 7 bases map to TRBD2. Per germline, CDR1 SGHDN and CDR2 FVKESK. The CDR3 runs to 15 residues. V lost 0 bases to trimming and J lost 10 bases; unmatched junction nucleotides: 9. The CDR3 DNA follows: TGTGCCAGCAGCCAAGAACCCCGACTAGCTGGGGAGCAGTTCTTC. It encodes CASSQEPRLAGEQFF.

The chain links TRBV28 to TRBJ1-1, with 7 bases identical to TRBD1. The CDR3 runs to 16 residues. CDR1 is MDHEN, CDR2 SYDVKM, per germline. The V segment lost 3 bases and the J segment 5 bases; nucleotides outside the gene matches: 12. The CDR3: CASSFALRGRGTEAFF. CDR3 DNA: TGTGCCAGCAGTTTCGCTTTAAGGGGGCGAGGGACTGAAGCTTTCTTT.

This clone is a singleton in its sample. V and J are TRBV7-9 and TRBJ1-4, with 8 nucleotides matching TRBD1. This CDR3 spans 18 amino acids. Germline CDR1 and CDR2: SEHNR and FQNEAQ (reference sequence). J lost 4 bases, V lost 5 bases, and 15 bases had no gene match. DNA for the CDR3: TGTGCCAGCAGCCCCCCTGGGCAGGGGGCATTACGTAATGAAAAACTGTTTTTT. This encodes CASSPPGQGALRNEKLFF.

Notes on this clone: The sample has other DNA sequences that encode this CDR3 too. CDR3 sequence: CASSYEGNTEAFF. CDR3 DNA: TGTGCCAGCAGTTACGAGGGCAACACTGAAGCTTTCTTT. The chain is built from TRBV6-5 and TRBJ1-1; D not resolved. The CDR3 is 13 residues long. Trimming shortened V by 2 bases and J by 2 bases, and 6 bases separated the two germline ends. From germline, CDR1 is MNHEY and CDR2 SVGAGI.

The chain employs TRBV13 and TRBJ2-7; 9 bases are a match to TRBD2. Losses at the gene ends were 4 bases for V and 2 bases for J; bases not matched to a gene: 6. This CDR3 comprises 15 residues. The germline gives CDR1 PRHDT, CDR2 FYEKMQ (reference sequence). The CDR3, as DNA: TGTGCCAGCAGCTGGCGGGAGGGGGGAACCTACGAGCAGTACTTC. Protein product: CASSWREGGTYEQYF.